The 28 T cell receptor beta chains reported below all come from one sample, sequenced in a study of blood T cell repertoires in COVID-19. Using immunoSEQ multiplex PCR, the repertoire was profiled, and TCRdb retains in-frame clones only, with some absent. This table holds around 25,000 clones, 80% to 90% found once. Sequencing used peripheral blood. The receptors stem from a human donor in a cohort sampled during active COVID-19.

The V call is TRBV28, the J call TRBJ1-1; D possibly corresponds to TRBD1 (5 bases). This CDR3 is 10 amino acids long. Germline V lookup: CDR1 MDHEN, CDR2 SYDVKM. Trimming took off 10 bases at V and 8 bases at J, with 11 bases between the two ends. The CDR3 nucleotides are TGTGCCACCAACGCAGGGGAAGCTTTCTTT. Encoded protein: CATNAGEAFF.

This clone was detected only a few times. The gene calls are TRBV29-1 and TRBJ1-2; D ambiguous. There are 11 residues in the CDR3. V was cut by 2 bases and J by 8 bases, with 9 bases left in between. Germline assignment: CDR1 SQVTM and CDR2 ANQGSEA. The CDR3 region is CSVEPNRGYTF. DNA of the CDR3: TGCAGCGTTGAACCTAACCGGGGCTACACCTTC.

The chain recombines TRBV19 with TRBJ1-1, with 9 bases aligning to TRBD1. The CDR3 has 14 amino acids. The trim removed 3 bases at V and 4 bases at J, leaving 3 bases unmatched. Germline CDR1 and CDR2: LNHDA and SQIVND (reference sequence). CDR3 region: CASSIAGQGTEAFF. The CDR3, as DNA: TGTGCCAGTAGTATCGCGGGACAGGGCACTGAAGCTTTCTTT.

The CDR3 is CASSPRGENTEAFF. The CDR3 DNA reads as TGTGCCAGCTCACCACGGGGGGAGAACACTGAAGCTTTCTTT. The chain carries TRBV18 and TRBJ1-1; possible D gene TRBD1, 5 bases. The CDR3 extends over 14 amino acids. The germline CDR1 and CDR2 sequences are KGHSH and LQKENI. Trimming pared 1 base from V and 1 base from J, leaving 7 bases between.

V gene TRBV11-3 combines with J gene TRBJ2-1; 7 bases map to TRBD2. The germline V gene has CDR1 SGHNT and CDR2 YENEEA. The CDR3 is 13 amino acids. Losses at the gene ends were 1 base for V and 8 bases for J; bases not matched to a gene: 2. This CDR3 is CASSLGEGDEQFF. The CDR3 nucleotides are TGTGCCAGCAGCTTAGGGGAGGGTGATGAGCAGTTCTTC.

This clone has more than one count but fewer than ten. The chain has TRBV5-6 and TRBJ2-2; no firm D call. V gave up 4 bases and J gave up 0 bases, with 4 bases separating them. The CDR3 contains 13 residues. Germline loops: CDR1 SGHDT, CDR2 YYEEEE. The DNA for the CDR3 is TGTGCCAGCAGCCCCTCGAACACCGGGGAGCTGTTTTTT. Protein: CASSPSNTGELFF.

The chain employs TRBV7-9 and TRBJ2-2; 9 nucleotides align to TRBD1. The germline V gene encodes CDR1 SEHNR and CDR2 FQNEAQ (reference sequence). This CDR3 has 17 amino acids. V dropped 5 bases and J dropped 3; count of bases not matched to a gene: 10. This chain's CDR3 is CASSPIPQGAHTGELFF. CDR3 DNA: TGTGCCAGCAGCCCAATCCCACAGGGGGCGCACACCGGGGAGCTGTTTTTT.

The gene calls are TRBV6-5 and TRBJ2-1, with 7 positions matching TRBD2. CDR3 length: 12 residues. Germline V lookup: CDR1 MNHEY, CDR2 SVGAGI. J was trimmed by 9 bases and V by 6 bases; bases with no gene match: 5. CDR3 amino acids: CASRREFSEQFF. CDR3 in DNA: TGTGCCAGCAGGCGGGAGTTCAGTGAGCAGTTCTTC.

This clone was observed once. The rearrangement links TRBV6-2 or TRBV6-3 to TRBJ2-1; 8 bases line up with TRBD1. Germline CDR1 and CDR2: MNHEY and SVGEGT. The CDR3 loop spans 16 amino acids. Trimming cost V 5 bases and J 1 base; bases outside gene matches: 7. The CDR3 DNA follows: TGTGCCAGCAGTCAGGGACAGGACCTTTCCTACAATGAGCAGTTCTTC. Its protein is CASSQGQDLSYNEQFF.

The chain recombines TRBV6-6 with TRBJ1-6, with a weak D call TRBD1 (6 bases). V dropped 10 bases and J dropped 7 bases, with 17 bases sitting between them. Germline CDR1 MNHNY, CDR2 SVGAGI (reference sequence). CDR3 length: 14 amino acids. In nucleotides, the CDR3 is TGTGCCACTACACGACAGGTGAAGAATTCACCCCTCCACTTT. It specifies CATTRQVKNSPLHF.

This rearrangement joins TRBV11-2 to TRBJ2-7; 7 nucleotides agree with TRBD1. CDR1 is SGHAT and CDR2 is FQNNGV in the germline V gene. This CDR3 is 14 amino acids long. Losses at the gene ends were 2 bases for V and 6 bases for J; bases not matched to a gene: 7. CDR3 region: CASSLREGQVEQYF. The CDR3 region has the DNA TGTGCCAGCAGCTTACGCGAAGGACAGGTCGAGCAGTACTTC.

This chain joins TRBV5-4 and TRBJ2-2; 9 nucleotides line up with TRBD1. Germline CDR1 and CDR2: SGHNT and YYREEE (reference sequence). CDR3 length: 15 amino acids. J gave up 6 bases and V 4 bases, and 7 bases lay outside the gene matches. This chain's CDR3 is CASSPGQGIAGELFF. The CDR3 region has the DNA TGTGCCAGCAGCCCCGGACAGGGGATCGCCGGGGAGCTGTTTTTT.

J is TRBJ1-5 and V is TRBV21-1. TRBV21-1 is a known pseudogene. There are 13 residues in the CDR3. CDR3 sequence (DNA): TGTGCCACCAGTCCCCGAGGTACATCACCCCAGCATTTT. Encoded protein: CATSPRGTSPQHF.

This chain connects TRBV3-1 (or the pseudogene TRBV3-2) to TRBJ2-7; possible D gene TRBD1, 5 bases. The CDR3 contains 14 residues. V gave up 1 base and J gave up 0 bases, with 7 bases separating them. Germline CDR1 and CDR2: LGHDT and YNNKEL (reference sequence). The chain's CDR3 is CASSQATASYEQYF. The CDR3 nucleotides read TGTGCCAGCAGCCAAGCGACAGCCTCCTACGAGCAGTACTTC.

V is TRBV7-2 and J is TRBJ1-2; the match to TRBD1 covers 9 bases. The length of the CDR3 is 15 residues. Looked up from germline, CDR1 is SGHTA and CDR2 is FQGNSA. Unmatched junction bases numbered 6, after V lost 5 bases and J lost 2 bases. CDR3 in DNA: TGTGCCAGCAGCCCCCAGACAGGGGGAAACTATGGCTACACCTTC. This translates into CASSPQTGGNYGYTF.

CDR3 region: CSVIIGSLRYGTQYF. DNA for the CDR3: TGCAGCGTTATTATCGGGAGTTTACGGTACGGTACGCAGTATTTT. The genes are TRBV29-1 and TRBJ2-3; D is perhaps TRBD2 (6 bases). CDR3 length: 15 residues. V was trimmed by 5 bases and J by 8 bases, leaving 23 bases between them. CDR1 and CDR2 from the germline V gene are SQVTM and ANQGSEA.

CDR3 loop: CATDGTGGVYGYTF. The CDR3 DNA reads TGTGCCACCGATGGAACAGGGGGCGTCTATGGCTACACCTTC. The rearrangement uses TRBV6-5 and TRBJ1-2, with 9 nucleotides matching TRBD1. The CDR3 is 14 amino acids. V shed 10 bases, J shed 4 bases, and the junction held 10 bases outside the gene matches. Germline CDR1 and CDR2: MNHEY and SVGAGI.

J is TRBJ2-1 and V is TRBV11-2; TRBD2 matches 10 bases. The V gene end was trimmed by 5 bases and the J gene end by 6 bases; junction bases not matched to a gene: 7. This CDR3 is built from 15 residues. Germline V gene sequence: CDR1 SGHAT, CDR2 FQNNGV. The CDR3 protein is CASSVYSSGSNEQFF. In DNA form, the CDR3 reads TGTGCCAGCAGCGTATACTCTAGCGGGAGCAATGAGCAGTTCTTC.

The chain links TRBV15 to TRBJ2-2, with 12 nucleotides matching TRBD1. The CDR3 covers 16 residues. Trimming removed 2 bases from V and 5 bases from J; junction bases left unmatched: 3. Germline V gives CDR1 LNHNV, CDR2 YYDKDF (reference sequence). This chain's CDR3 is CATSRWDRGRTGELFF. As DNA, the CDR3 is TGTGCCACCAGCAGATGGGACAGGGGGCGGACCGGGGAGCTGTTTTTT.

The chain uses TRBV6-1 and TRBJ1-6; 7 bases map to TRBD1. Germline CDR1 reads MNHNS; CDR2 reads SASEGT. V was clipped by 0 bases and J by 6 bases; unmatched bases: 11. The CDR3 totals 18 residues. The CDR3 protein is CASSEAARRTGFNSPLHF. The CDR3 bases are TGTGCCAGCAGTGAAGCGGCTCGGAGGACAGGTTTTAATTCACCCCTCCACTTT.

As concerns this clone: Mismatch with germline at one junction end may stem from a read error. The CDR3 DNA reads as TGTGCCAGCAGTGACTCGGGACTCCGGAGGGGTGAAGCTTTCTTT. This translates into CASSDSGLRRGEAFF. The chain has TRBV6-5 and TRBJ1-1; the D gene is possibly TRBD1 (5 bases). The CDR3 loop spans 15 amino acids. CDR1 is MNHEY and CDR2 is SVGAGI in the germline V gene.

This chain connects TRBV10-2 to TRBJ2-6; 7 bases are shared with TRBD2. Trimming took 1 base from V and 0 from J; bases not matched to a gene: 6. Germline CDR1 and CDR2: WSHSY and SAAADI. This CDR3 is built from 18 residues. CDR3 region: CASSELALAVSGANVLTF. CDR3 bases: TGCGCCAGCAGTGAGTTGGCCCTAGCGGTCTCTGGGGCCAACGTCCTGACTTTC.

V gene TRBV12-3 or TRBV12-4 combines with J gene TRBJ2-5; D is undetermined. Trimming pared 4 bases from V and 5 bases from J, leaving 8 bases between. This CDR3 comprises 12 residues. CDR3 protein: CASSSMRETQYF. CDR3 nucleotide sequence: TGTGCCAGCAGTTCAATGAGGGAGACCCAGTACTTC.

V and J are TRBV9 and TRBJ2-7; tentatively, D is TRBD2 (7 bases). CDR1 SGDLS and CDR2 YYNGEE come from the germline V gene. V shed 0 bases and J shed 6 bases, with 16 bases lying between them. The CDR3 is made up of 15 amino acids. CDR3 amino acids: CASSVAGGGLSEQYF. The DNA for the CDR3 is TGTGCCAGCAGCGTAGCTGGGGGGGGGCTTTCCGAGCAGTACTTC. The whole variable domain, filled in from reference TRBV9 and TRBJ2-7, reads DSGVTQTPKHLITATGQRVTLRCSPRSGDLSVYWYQQSLDQGLQFLIQYYNGEERAKGNILERFSAQQFPDLHSELNLSSLELGDSALYFCASSVAGGGLSEQYFGPGTRLTVT.

The rearrangement joins TRBV4-1 to TRBJ2-2, with a possible D match to TRBD2 (6 bases). From germline, CDR1 is MGHRA and CDR2 YSYEKL. The V end lost 4 bases, the J end lost 6 bases, and 15 bases lay between the germline ends. This CDR3 region has 15 residues. CDR3 loop: CASSPLTSFPGELFF. CDR3 nucleotide sequence: TGCGCCAGCAGCCCTCTAACTAGCTTTCCCGGGGAGCTGTTTTTT.

The rearrangement links TRBV6-5 to TRBJ2-1; no clear D gene. Trimming cost V 6 bases and J 5 bases, with 5 bases left between them. CDR3 length: 11 residues. Per the germline V gene, CDR1 is MNHEY and CDR2 is SVGAGI. The CDR3 DNA reads as TGTGCCAGCAGCCTAAACAATGAGCAGTTCTTC. It encodes CASSLNNEQFF.

The rearrangement joins TRBV4-2 to TRBJ2-4; 9 nucleotides align to TRBD2. The germline V gene encodes CDR1 LGHNA and CDR2 YNFKEQ. The CDR3 has 17 residues. The junction had 7 bases not matched to a gene; V was cut back by 4 bases and J by 0 bases. The CDR3 coding sequence is TGTGCCAGCAGCCGGGAGACTAGCGGAGGAGCCAAAAACATTCAGTACTTC. Encoded protein: CASSRETSGGAKNIQYF.

The genes are TRBV4-1 and TRBJ2-5; 9 bases fit TRBD2. V was clipped by 4 bases and J by 5 bases; unmatched bases: 14. The CDR3 sequence is 17 residues long. Germline-derived CDR1 and CDR2 are MGHRA and YSYEKL. This CDR3 is CASSRPGSREGRETQYF. The CDR3 DNA reads as TGCGCCAGCAGCCGCCCCGGCTCGCGGGAGGGCCGGGAGACCCAGTACTTC.